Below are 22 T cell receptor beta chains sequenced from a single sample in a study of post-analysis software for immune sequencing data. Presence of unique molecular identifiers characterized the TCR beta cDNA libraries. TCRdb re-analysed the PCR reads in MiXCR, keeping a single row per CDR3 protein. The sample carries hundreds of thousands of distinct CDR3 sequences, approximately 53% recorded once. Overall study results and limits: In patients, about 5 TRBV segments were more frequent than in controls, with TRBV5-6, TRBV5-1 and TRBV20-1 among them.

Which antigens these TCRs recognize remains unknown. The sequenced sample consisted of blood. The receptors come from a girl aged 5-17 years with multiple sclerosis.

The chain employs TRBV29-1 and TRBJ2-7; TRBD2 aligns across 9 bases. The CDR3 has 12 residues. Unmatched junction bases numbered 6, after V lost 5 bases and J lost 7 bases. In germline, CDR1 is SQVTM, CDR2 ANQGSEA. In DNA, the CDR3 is TGCAGCGTTCGGGTCCTAGCGGGGGAGCAGTACTTC. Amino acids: CSVRVLAGEQYF.

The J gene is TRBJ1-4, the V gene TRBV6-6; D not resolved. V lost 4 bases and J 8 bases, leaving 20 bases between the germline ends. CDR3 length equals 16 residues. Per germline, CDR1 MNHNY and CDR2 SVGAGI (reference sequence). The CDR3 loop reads CASSSSPGRGKEKLFF. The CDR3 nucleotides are TGTGCCAGCAGTTCCTCGCCCGGGCGTGGGAAGGAAAAACTGTTTTTT.

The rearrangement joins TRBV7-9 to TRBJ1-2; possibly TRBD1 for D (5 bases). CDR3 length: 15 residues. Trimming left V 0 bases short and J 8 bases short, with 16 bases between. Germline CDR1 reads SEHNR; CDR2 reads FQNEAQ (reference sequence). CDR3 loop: CASSLAREGIKGYTF. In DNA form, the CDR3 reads TGTGCCAGCAGCTTAGCGCGGGAGGGGATAAAAGGCTACACCTTC. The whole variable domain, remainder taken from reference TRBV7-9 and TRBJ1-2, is DTGVSQNPRHKITKRGQNVTFRCDPISEHNRLYWYRQTLGQGPEFLTYFQNEAQLEKSRLLSDRFSAERPKGSFSTLEIQRTEQGDSAMYLCASSLAREGIKGYTFGSGTRLTVV.

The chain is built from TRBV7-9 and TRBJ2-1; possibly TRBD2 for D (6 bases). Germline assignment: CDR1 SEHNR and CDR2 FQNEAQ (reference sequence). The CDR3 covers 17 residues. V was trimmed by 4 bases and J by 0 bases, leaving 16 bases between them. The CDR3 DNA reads TGTGCCAGCAGCTCGCCCCACCGGGGGAGCTCCTACAATGAGCAGTTCTTC. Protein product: CASSSPHRGSSYNEQFF.

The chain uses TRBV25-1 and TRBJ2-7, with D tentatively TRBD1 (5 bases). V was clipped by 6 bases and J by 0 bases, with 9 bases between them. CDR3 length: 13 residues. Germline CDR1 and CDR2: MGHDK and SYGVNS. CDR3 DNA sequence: TGTGCCAGCAGGGACACTCTCTCCTACGAGCAGTACTTC. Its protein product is CASRDTLSYEQYF.

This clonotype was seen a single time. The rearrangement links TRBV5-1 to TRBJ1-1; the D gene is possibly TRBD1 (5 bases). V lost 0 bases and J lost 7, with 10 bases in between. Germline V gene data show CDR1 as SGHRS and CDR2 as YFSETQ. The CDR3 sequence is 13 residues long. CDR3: CASSLDRPGEAFF. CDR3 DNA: TGCGCCAGCAGCTTGGACAGGCCAGGTGAAGCTTTCTTT. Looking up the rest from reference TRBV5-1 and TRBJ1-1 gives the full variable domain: KAGVTQTPRYLIKTRGQQVTLSCSPISGHRSVSWYQQTPGQGLQFLFEYFSETQRNKGNFPGRFSGRQFSNSRSEMNVSTLELGDSALYLCASSLDRPGEAFFGQGTRLTVV.

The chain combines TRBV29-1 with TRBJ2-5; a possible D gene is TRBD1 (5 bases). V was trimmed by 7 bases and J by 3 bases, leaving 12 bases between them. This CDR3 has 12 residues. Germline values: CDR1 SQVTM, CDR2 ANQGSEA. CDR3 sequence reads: CSGSLGEETQYF. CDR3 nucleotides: TGCAGCGGGAGCTTAGGGGAAGAGACCCAGTACTTC.

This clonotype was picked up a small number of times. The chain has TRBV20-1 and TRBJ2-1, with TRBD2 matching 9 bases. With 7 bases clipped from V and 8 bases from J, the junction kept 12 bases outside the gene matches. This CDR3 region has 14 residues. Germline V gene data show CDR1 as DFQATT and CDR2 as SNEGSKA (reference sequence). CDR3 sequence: CSGRPGLASHEQFF. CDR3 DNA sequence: TGCAGTGGCCGCCCGGGACTAGCCTCCCATGAGCAGTTCTTC.

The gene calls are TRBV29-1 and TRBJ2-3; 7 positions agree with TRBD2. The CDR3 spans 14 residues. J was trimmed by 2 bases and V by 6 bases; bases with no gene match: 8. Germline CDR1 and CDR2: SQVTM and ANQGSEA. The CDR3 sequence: CSVRARLATDTQYF. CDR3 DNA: TGCAGCGTGAGAGCGCGACTAGCCACAGATACGCAGTATTTT.

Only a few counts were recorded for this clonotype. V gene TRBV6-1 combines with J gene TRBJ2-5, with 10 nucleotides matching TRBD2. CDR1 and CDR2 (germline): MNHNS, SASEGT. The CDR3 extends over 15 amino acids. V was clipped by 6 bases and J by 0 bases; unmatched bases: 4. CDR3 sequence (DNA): TGTGCCAGCAGCCTTAGCGGGGGGTACCAAGAGACCCAGTACTTC. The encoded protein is CASSLSGGYQETQYF.

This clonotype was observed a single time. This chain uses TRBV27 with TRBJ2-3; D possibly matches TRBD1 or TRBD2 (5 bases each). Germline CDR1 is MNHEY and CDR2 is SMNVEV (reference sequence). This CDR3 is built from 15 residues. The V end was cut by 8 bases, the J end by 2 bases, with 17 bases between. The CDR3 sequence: CASQNRDQLTDTQYF. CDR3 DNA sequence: TGTGCCAGCCAAAACCGGGACCAACTCACAGATACGCAGTATTTT.

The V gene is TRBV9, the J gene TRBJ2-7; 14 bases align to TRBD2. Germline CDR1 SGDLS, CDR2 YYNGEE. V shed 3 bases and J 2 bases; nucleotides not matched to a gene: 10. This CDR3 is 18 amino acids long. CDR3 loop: CASSAGTSGSPSPYEQYF. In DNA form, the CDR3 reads TGTGCCAGCAGCGCCGGGACTAGCGGGAGCCCTAGCCCCTACGAGCAGTACTTC.

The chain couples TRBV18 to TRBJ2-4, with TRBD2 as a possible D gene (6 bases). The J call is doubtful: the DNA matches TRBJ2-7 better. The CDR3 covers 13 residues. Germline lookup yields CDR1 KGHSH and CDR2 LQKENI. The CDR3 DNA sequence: TGTGCCAGCTCACCTCAAGGGAGGTACGAGCAGTACTTC. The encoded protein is CASSPQGRYEQYF.

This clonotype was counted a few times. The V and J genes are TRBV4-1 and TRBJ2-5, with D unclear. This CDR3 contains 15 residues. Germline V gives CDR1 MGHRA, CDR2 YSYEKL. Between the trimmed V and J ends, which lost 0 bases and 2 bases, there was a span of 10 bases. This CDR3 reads CASSQEGRPQETQYF. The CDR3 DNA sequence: TGCGCCAGCAGCCAAGAGGGCAGGCCACAAGAGACCCAGTACTTC.

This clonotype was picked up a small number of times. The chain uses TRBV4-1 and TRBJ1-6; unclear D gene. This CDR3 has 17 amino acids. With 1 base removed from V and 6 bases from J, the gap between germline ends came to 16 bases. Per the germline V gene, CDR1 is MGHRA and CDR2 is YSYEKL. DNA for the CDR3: TGCGCCAGCAGCCAAGTGTCGAGGGCAAGGACTAATTCACCCCTCCACTTT. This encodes CASSQVSRARTNSPLHF.

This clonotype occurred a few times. CDR3: CASFAGNTEAFF. CDR3 bases: TGTGCCAGTTTCGCCGGGAACACTGAAGCTTTCTTT. The rearrangement uses TRBV6-5 and TRBJ1-1; D remains unclear. Trimming shortened V by 9 bases and J by 1 base, and 9 bases separated the two germline ends. CDR1 and CDR2 from the germline V gene are MNHEY and SVGAGI. The CDR3 is made up of 12 amino acids.

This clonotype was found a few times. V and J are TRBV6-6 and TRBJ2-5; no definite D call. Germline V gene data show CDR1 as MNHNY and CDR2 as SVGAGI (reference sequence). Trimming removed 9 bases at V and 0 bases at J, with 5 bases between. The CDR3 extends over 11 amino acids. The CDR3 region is CASLDQETQYF. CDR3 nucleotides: TGTGCCAGTTTAGACCAAGAGACCCAGTACTTC.

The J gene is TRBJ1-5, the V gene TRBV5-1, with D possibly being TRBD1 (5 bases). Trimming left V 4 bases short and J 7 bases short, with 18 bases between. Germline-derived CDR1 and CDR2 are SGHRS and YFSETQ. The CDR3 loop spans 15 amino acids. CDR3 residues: CASSGGTDDGQPQHF. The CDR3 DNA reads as TGCGCCAGCAGCGGGGGGACGGACGATGGACAGCCCCAGCATTTT.

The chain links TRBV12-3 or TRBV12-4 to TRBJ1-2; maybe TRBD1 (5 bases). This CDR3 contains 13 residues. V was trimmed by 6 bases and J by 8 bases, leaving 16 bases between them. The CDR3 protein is CASSKQVPLGYTF. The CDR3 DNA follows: TGTGCCAGCAGCAAACAGGTTCCGTTGGGCTACACCTTC.

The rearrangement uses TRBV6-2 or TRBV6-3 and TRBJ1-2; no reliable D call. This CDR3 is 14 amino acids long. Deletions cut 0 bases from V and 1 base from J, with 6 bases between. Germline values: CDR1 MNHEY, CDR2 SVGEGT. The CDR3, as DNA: TGTGCCAGCAGTTACTCGAGGGATAACTATGGCTACACCTTC. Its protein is CASSYSRDNYGYTF.

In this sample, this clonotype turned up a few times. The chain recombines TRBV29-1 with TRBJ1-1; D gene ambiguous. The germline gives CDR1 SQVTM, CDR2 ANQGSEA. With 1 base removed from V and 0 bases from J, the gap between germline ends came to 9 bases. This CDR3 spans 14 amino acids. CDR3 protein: CSVEGPKMNTEAFF. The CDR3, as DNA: TGCAGCGTTGAAGGCCCCAAGATGAACACTGAAGCTTTCTTT. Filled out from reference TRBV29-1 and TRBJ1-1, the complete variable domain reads SAVISQKPSRDICQRGTSLTIQCQVDSQVTMMFWYRQQPGQSLTLIATANQGSEATYESGFVIDKFPISRPNLTFSTLTVSNMSPEDSSIYLCSVEGPKMNTEAFFGQGTRLTVV.

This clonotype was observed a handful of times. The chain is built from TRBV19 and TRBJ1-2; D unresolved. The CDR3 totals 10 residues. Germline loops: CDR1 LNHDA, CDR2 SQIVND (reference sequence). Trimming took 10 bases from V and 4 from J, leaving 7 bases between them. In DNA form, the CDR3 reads TGTGCCACTCGTGGCTATGGCTACACCTTC. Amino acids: CATRGYGYTF.